Given below is one TCR beta chain in context. The antigen remains undetermined. The data originate from a study of OX40 agonist ivuxolimab in advanced cancers. Across the whole study: Hepatocellular carcinoma, melanoma, renal cell or head and neck cancer was diagnosed in the dose-escalation patients. Enrollees could have had prior anti-PD-1, anti-PD-L1 or anti-CTLA-4 therapy, which approximately 38% had received. General observations from the study: Antigen specificity remained undetermined for the expanded peripheral T cells.

Sequencing was performed with immunoSEQ multiplex PCR; in TCRdb, only in-frame clones are kept and a portion is missing. The profile shows some 17,000 clones, 85% to 90% of them singletons. The V gene's germline CDR1 is MDHEN and CDR2 SYDVKM. The length of the CDR3 is 14 residues. J was trimmed by 3 bases and V by 3 bases; bases with no gene match: 5. The sequencing used CD4+ or CD8+ T cells sorted from blood, collected in a trial of the OX40 agonist ivuxolimab. This chain links TRBV28 with TRBJ2-7; 7 nucleotides align to TRBD2. The receptor was isolated from an adult with an advanced solid tumor such as melanoma, head and neck, liver or kidney cancer. The CDR3 DNA sequence: TGTGCCAGCAGTTTTTCACGGGGGGTCTACGAGCAGTACTTC. It is translated as CASSFSRGVYEQYF.